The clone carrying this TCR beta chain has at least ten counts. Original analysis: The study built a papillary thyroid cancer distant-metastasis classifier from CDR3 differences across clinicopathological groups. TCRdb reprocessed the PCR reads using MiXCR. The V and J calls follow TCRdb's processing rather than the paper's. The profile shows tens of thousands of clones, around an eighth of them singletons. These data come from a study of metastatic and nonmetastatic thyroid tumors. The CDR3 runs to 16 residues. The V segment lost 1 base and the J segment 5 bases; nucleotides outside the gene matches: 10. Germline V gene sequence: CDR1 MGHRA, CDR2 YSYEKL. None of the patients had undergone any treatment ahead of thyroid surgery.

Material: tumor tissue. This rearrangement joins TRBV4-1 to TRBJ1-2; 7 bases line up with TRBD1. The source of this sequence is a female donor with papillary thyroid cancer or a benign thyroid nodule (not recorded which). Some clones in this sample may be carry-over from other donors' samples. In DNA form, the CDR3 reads TGCGCCAGCAGCCAAGTCGGGACAGCGCCCATTTATGGCTACACCTTC. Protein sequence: CASSQVGTAPIYGYTF.